This T cell receptor beta chain was observed in a study of shared clonotypes between healthy human individuals. Overall study findings and caveats: Exclusively blood specimens were collected; tissue repertoires likely differ. Between several donors, naive CD4 clonotypes were shared at a level of around 5.2%.

Regarding this clone: The antigen is unknown.

The method was immunoSEQ multiplex PCR; TCRdb's version includes in-frame clones alone and lacks a portion of them. The table includes around 320,000 clones, 87% detected once. V was cut by 6 bases and J by 3 bases, with 11 bases left in between. The germline V gene has CDR1 SGHDN and CDR2 FVKESK. The CDR3 consists of 13 residues. The chain joins TRBV14 to TRBJ1-2, with D possibly being TRBD1 (6 bases). This receptor was identified in a man younger than 35 in good health. Sample: memory CD8+ T cells sorted from blood. The subset: CD45RO+ cells pooled with CCR7-negative TemRA cells. The chain's CDR3 is CASREQGDYGYTF. In nucleotides, the CDR3 is TGTGCCAGCAGGGAACAGGGAGACTATGGCTACACCTTC.